This T cell receptor (beta chain) was recovered during a study of T cells in Graves' hyperthyroidism and ophthalmopathy. General study points: Most clonotypes expanded in thyroid above 0.001 were likewise present in blood.

The CDR3 is 15 amino acids. Germline V lookup: CDR1 MNHEY, CDR2 SVGEGT. Trimming pared 6 bases from V and 5 bases from J, leaving 19 bases between. This clonotype has just a few counts. Its specificity is unknown. Regions amplified from RNA transcripts were the TCR beta CDR3 regions. Researchers ran a first-round RT-PCR on the TCR CDR3 using the HTBI primer set. TCRdb reanalysed the multiplex PCR reads using MiXCR and keeps one entry per CDR3 protein. Of more than 350,000 distinct CDR3 sequences listed, 12% to 15% are singletons. Ophthalmopathy cases met thresholds of Clinical Activity Score at least 3, NOSPECS grade at least 4 and duration under 3 months. PBMCs came from 10 ml fresh peripheral blood.

V and J are TRBV6-2 or TRBV6-3 and TRBJ2-5, with a weak D call TRBD1 (6 bases). This receptor was identified in a woman aged 60-70 years with Graves' ophthalmopathy. Sequenced sample: blood. The CDR3 loop is CASRYRENIGETQYF. CDR3 bases: TGTGCCAGCAGGTACAGGGAAAATATAGGGGAGACCCAGTACTTC.